A selection of T cell receptor beta chains follows, all from one sample in a study of T cells in Graves' hyperthyroidism and ophthalmopathy. TCRdb ran MiXCR on the multiplex PCR reads and lists one entry per CDR3 protein. Among around 540,000 distinct CDR3 sequences listed, 40% to 55% were seen once. The sample comprised peripheral blood or thyroid tissue (not recorded which). Receptors were obtained from a woman aged 18-35 years with Graves' hyperthyroidism. Each CDR3 is given with its conserved first and last residue.

v_gene | CDR3aa
TRBV24-1 | CASSPSGGNYGYTF
TRBV7-2 | CASSYPNEKLFF
TRBV10-3 | CAIGVGQPSMGLFF
TRBV7-2 | CASMWIPGLAGVRGRETQYF
TRBV25-1 | CASSVEDPGNYGYTF
TRBV20-1 | CSAKTGHSNTEAFF
TRBV19 | CASRVRGHGYTF
TRBV5-8 | CASSHPTVPQETQYF
TRBV29-1 | CSQGGTGTYEQYF
TRBV29-1 | CSQPRQGANQPQHF
TRBV2 | CASSDGDANTEAFF
TRBV19 | CASSKGSVQETQYF
TRBV7-9 | CASSLVRGRAKTQYF
TRBV25-1 | CASSPLAENTGELFF
TRBV2 | CATIRTGENTEAFF
TRBV2 | CASSQVNLAGVLGYTF
TRBV19 | CASTTGTRQFQPQHF
TRBV9 | CASSFSPPDTQYF
TRBV7-2 | CASSFYLGDRSGNTIYF
TRBV29-1 | CSLNGGLNQPQHF
TRBV12-3/TRBV12-4 | CASSPPAKKETQYF
TRBV6-5 | CASSTDRHQPQHF
TRBV2 | CARGGLGRGEQYF
TRBV5-1 | CASRLSTGTDYEQYF
TRBV11-3 | CASSSTKGAKGKLFF
TRBV20-1 | CSASPRGQGYEQYF
TRBV2 | CASSDRVGVDTQYF
TRBV2 | CASSPYRYEQYF
TRBV24-1 | CATSDWTGENYGYTF
TRBV29-1 | CSATNMGGDGNTIYF
TRBV10-3 | CAISRGTSGGYEQYF
TRBV10-3 | CATAFNGQGLQPQHF
TRBV9 | CASSQGQRFITF
TRBV20-1 | CSATVLRITNQPQHF
TRBV10-3 | CAITEGETDTQYF